This T cell receptor (beta chain) was recorded in a study of cytomegalovirus exposure and HLA in healthy donors. Background on the study: An earlier analysis identified 110 million or so unique TCR beta sequences in 170 million or so T cells. Under 85% of around 400 genotyped donors fell in the Caucasian-associated ancestry cluster.

Study-level results: There were a few CMV-associated chains whose specificity for CMV antigens was confirmed in vitro. Sequence variants that were highly shared formed a cluster that was likely a sequencing artifact.

V was trimmed by 3 bases and J by 1 base, leaving 9 bases between them. There are 14 residues in the CDR3. The germline CDR1 and CDR2 sequences are MDHEN and SYDVKM. Use of 60 Vbeta and 13 Jbeta primers characterized the PCR. TCRdb's copy holds only in-frame clones and misses some; the assay was immunoSEQ multiplex PCR. Of about 170,000 clones in the sample, approximately 80% are singletons; the top ten hold 2% to 3%. With respect to this clone: Its antigen remains unknown.

Sequences were obtained from PBMCs. This sequence was found in a male donor in good health and CMV-seronegative. The chain recombines TRBV28 with TRBJ1-1; D unresolved. DNA for the CDR3: TGTGCCAGCAGTTTTCAACAATCGAACACTGAAGCTTTCTTT. Residues: CASSFQQSNTEAFF.